A single sample is the source of the 32 T cell receptor beta chains below, sequenced in a study of spatial heterogeneity in lung cancer. Study-wide results and limits: In tumors, expanded intratumoral alpha and beta TCR counts tracked mutation counts.

TCRdb ran MiXCR on the 5' RACE reads and lists one entry per CDR3 protein. The sample lists about 9,400 distinct CDR3 sequences, nearly 6.5% seen once, with about 9.4% in the top ten. Their antigens are not known. Time point meaning: sample taken at primary tumor resection. The sequenced sample was lung tumor tissue, obtained at surgery. These receptors originate from a male donor with early-stage non-small cell lung cancer.

This clonotype appeared many times. V and J are TRBV9 and TRBJ2-3, with D possibly being TRBD2 (5 bases). The V end was cut by 1 base, the J end by 2 bases, with 14 bases between. The CDR3 extends over 16 amino acids. Per germline, CDR1 SGDLS and CDR2 YYNGEE. In DNA, the CDR3 is TGTGCCAGCAGCGTAAACTTACTAGATTCCACAGATACGCAGTATTTT. Translating gives CASSVNLLDSTDTQYF.

This clonotype was counted many times. This rearrangement joins TRBV28 to TRBJ1-4, with 7 bases that match TRBD1. The CDR3 contains 15 residues. After removal of 6 bases from V and 2 bases from J, the junction contained 6 bases not matched to a gene. Per the germline V gene, CDR1 is MDHEN and CDR2 is SYDVKM. CDR3 amino acids: CASRPLQGTNEKLFF. The DNA of the CDR3 is TGTGCCAGCAGACCGTTACAGGGGACTAATGAAAAACTGTTTTTT.

This clonotype occurred many times. The J gene is TRBJ2-1, the V gene TRBV19; 8 bases map to TRBD2. The junction had 12 bases not matched to a gene; V was cut back by 6 bases and J by 8 bases. Germline-derived CDR1 and CDR2 are LNHDA and SQIVND (reference sequence). The CDR3 contains 15 residues. In nucleotides, the CDR3 is TGTGCCAGTAGCCTACTACTAGCGGCGTACGATGAGCAGTTCTTC. Translating gives CASSLLLAAYDEQFF.

This clonotype was recorded many times. The V gene is TRBV12-3 or TRBV12-4, the J gene TRBJ2-3; 8 bases agree with TRBD2. The CDR3 has 14 residues. V trimming: 4 bases; J trimming: 5 bases; junction bases outside the gene matches: 5. CDR3 DNA sequence: TGTGCCAGCAGTTCAGCGGGAGAGGGAGATACGCAGTATTTT. It is translated as CASSSAGEGDTQYF.

This clonotype was seen ten or more times. The chain combines TRBV20-1 with TRBJ2-5, with no clear D. The germline V gene has CDR1 DFQATT and CDR2 SNEGSKA (reference sequence). Between the trimmed V and J ends, which lost 3 bases and 4 bases, there was a span of 12 bases. The CDR3 covers 13 residues. CDR3: CSASFNRRETQYF. DNA of the CDR3: TGCAGTGCTAGCTTTAACAGAAGAGAGACCCAGTACTTC.

The chain uses TRBV6-6 and TRBJ1-1, with unresolved D. Trimming cost V 6 bases and J 3 bases, with 17 bases left between them. Per the germline V gene, CDR1 is MNHNY and CDR2 is SVGAGI (reference sequence). CDR3 size: 15 residues. CDR3 in amino acids: CASSGRIGPYTEAFF. CDR3 bases: TGTGCCAGCAGCGGGCGGATTGGGCCTTACACTGAAGCTTTCTTT.

This clonotype is deemed medium-sized (0.01 to 0.1%). The chain links TRBV7-2 to TRBJ1-2; D gene uncertain. Germline CDR1 SGHTA, CDR2 FQGNSA. Trimming removed 3 bases from V and 2 bases from J, with 4 bases in between. CDR3 length: 12 residues. CDR3 amino acids: CASSFRNYGYTF. For the CDR3, the DNA is TGTGCCAGCAGCTTTAGGAACTATGGCTACACCTTC.

This clonotype has at least ten counts. The J gene is TRBJ2-7, the V gene TRBV28, with D uncertain. CDR3 length: 14 amino acids. The germline CDR1 and CDR2 sequences are MDHEN and SYDVKM. Trimming left V 3 bases short and J 3 bases short, with 12 bases between. The CDR3 protein is CASSFYGINYEQYF. CDR3 bases: TGTGCCAGCAGTTTTTACGGCATAAACTACGAGCAGTACTTC.

This clonotype has a count of ten or more. The CDR3 coding sequence is TGTGCCAGCTTGGGTCCTTCCTACGAGCAGTACGTC. It encodes CASLGPSYEQYV. The J gene is TRBJ2-7, the V gene TRBV6-1; D unclear. Germline lookup yields CDR1 MNHNS and CDR2 SASEGT. This CDR3 is 12 amino acids long. V was pared by 8 bases and J by 1 base, with 9 bases between.

This clonotype is medium-sized within its sample. The chain links TRBV6-2 or TRBV6-3 to TRBJ1-1, with D unclear. Looked up from germline, CDR1 is MNHEY and CDR2 is SVGEGT. The length of the CDR3 is 12 residues. CDR3 in amino acids: CASSWGLGEAFF. The CDR3 DNA reads TGTGCTTCCTCGTGGGGTCTGGGTGAAGCTTTCTTT.

In its sample, this clonotype was seen many times. The chain combines TRBV2 with TRBJ1-5; D might be TRBD1 (5 bases). Germline CDR1 and CDR2: SNHLY and FYNNEI. The CDR3 sequence is 16 residues long. V was shortened by 3 bases and J by 3 bases, with 15 bases between the two germline ends. CDR3 sequence (DNA): TGTGCCAGCAGTGATTTCCGGGCAGGGTCCAATCAGCCCCAGCATTTT. Its translation is CASSDFRAGSNQPQHF.

This clonotype was counted many times. The J gene is TRBJ2-3, the V gene TRBV11-2, with D tentatively TRBD1 (5 bases). The CDR3 runs 15 residues. Looked up from germline, CDR1 is SGHAT and CDR2 is FQNNGV. The V end was cut by 1 base, the J end by 1 base, with 9 bases between. The CDR3, as DNA: TGTGCCAGCAGCTTAGCCTCACAGGGCACAGATACGCAGTATTTT. Residues: CASSLASQGTDTQYF.

This clonotype was detected ten times or more. V usage is TRBV10-2 and J usage is TRBJ2-5, with D possibly being TRBD1 or TRBD2 (5 bases each). Trimming pared 5 bases from V and 1 base from J, leaving 11 bases between. The germline CDR1 and CDR2 sequences are WSHSY and SAAADI. This CDR3 spans 14 amino acids. This CDR3 reads CASSKRGFQETQYF. The CDR3 DNA sequence: TGCGCCAGCAGTAAGAGGGGATTCCAAGAGACCCAGTACTTC.

At least ten counts were recorded for this clonotype. The V and J genes are TRBV7-9 and TRBJ2-3, with 7 bases lining up with TRBD2. From germline, CDR1 is SEHNR and CDR2 FQNEAQ (reference sequence). This CDR3 is 19 amino acids long. J lost 5 bases, V lost 10 bases, and 27 bases had no gene match. In nucleotides, the CDR3 is TGTGCCACCATTCACCAGACTAGACAAAGCGGGGAGGGAGGAGATACGCAGTATTTT. Its protein product is CATIHQTRQSGEGGDTQYF.

This clonotype was observed at least ten times. This chain joins TRBV11-2 and TRBJ1-3; D is perhaps TRBD1 (6 bases). V was trimmed by 5 bases and J by 3 bases, leaving 14 bases between them. The germline gives CDR1 SGHAT, CDR2 FQNNGV. The CDR3 spans 15 residues. CDR3 residues: CASSPQGLVGNTIYF. Here the CDR3 DNA reads TGTGCCAGCAGCCCCCAGGGGCTGGTTGGAAACACCATATATTTT.

The table lists this clonotype with a few counts. The chain uses TRBV7-2 and TRBJ2-7; tentatively, D is TRBD1 or TRBD2 (5 bases each). The CDR3 is 14 amino acids. Germline lookup yields CDR1 SGHTA and CDR2 FQGNSA. Between the trimmed V and J ends, which lost 1 base and 3 bases, there was a span of 10 bases. Here the CDR3 DNA reads TGTGCCAGCAGCTTAGGGGGGACCCGCTACGAGCAGTACTTC. Its protein is CASSLGGTRYEQYF.

This clonotype was seen many times. The chain links TRBV3-1 to TRBJ2-7; 9 bases match TRBD2. This CDR3 region has 15 residues. The germline CDR1 and CDR2 sequences are LGHDT and YNNKEL (reference sequence). The ends lost 5 bases at V and 2 bases at J; junction bases unmatched: 7. CDR3 in amino acids: CASSNGLAIAYEQYF. CDR3 nucleotides: TGTGCCAGCAGCAATGGACTAGCGATTGCCTACGAGCAGTACTTC.

At least ten counts were recorded for this clonotype. The rearrangement links TRBV10-3 to TRBJ1-1; weak D call: TRBD1 (6 bases). CDR1 and CDR2 from the germline V gene are ENHRY and SYGVKD. CDR3 length: 13 residues. Trimming removed 7 bases from V and 6 bases from J, with 15 bases in between. The CDR3, as DNA: TGTGCCATCAAGGTGGGGGGCGCGCCTGAAGCTTTCTTT. This gives the protein CAIKVGGAPEAFF.

This clonotype was seen ten or more times. The rearrangement links TRBV20-1 to TRBJ2-1, with 10 positions matching TRBD1. The CDR3 has 15 residues. J gave up 0 bases and V 5 bases, and 4 bases lay outside the gene matches. The germline V gene encodes CDR1 DFQATT and CDR2 SNEGSKA (reference sequence). The CDR3 is CSADRDRGSYNEQFF. CDR3 in DNA: TGCAGTGCTGACCGGGACAGGGGCTCCTACAATGAGCAGTTCTTC.

This clonotype was counted only a few times. The chain links TRBV30 to TRBJ2-6; 11 bases line up with TRBD2. V was pared by 8 bases and J by 0 bases, with 6 bases of the junction left unmatched. Germline V CDR1 and CDR2: GTSNPN, SVGIG (reference sequence). The CDR3 has 16 amino acids. CDR3 nucleotides: TGTGCCCGAACTAGCGGGGGCCTCTCTGGGGCCAACGTCCTGACTTTC. The encoded protein is CARTSGGLSGANVLTF.

Within the sample, this clonotype is medium-sized. The gene calls are TRBV3-1 and TRBJ2-7, with 9 bases aligning to TRBD2. This CDR3 spans 15 amino acids. Germline V CDR1 and CDR2: LGHDT, YNNKEL (reference sequence). The J segment lost 6 bases and the V segment lost 4 bases, leaving 10 bases of the junction unmatched. In DNA, the CDR3 is TGTGCCAGCAGCCCAGTCGGTAGCGGGAGCCTCGAGCAGTACTTC. This encodes CASSPVGSGSLEQYF.

This clonotype was recorded many times. The rearrangement uses TRBV9 and TRBJ2-3; possible D gene TRBD2, 6 bases. Germline loops: CDR1 SGDLS, CDR2 YYNGEE. The V end lost 4 bases, the J end lost 9 bases, and 9 bases lay between the germline ends. CDR3 length: 11 residues. CDR3 protein: CASSTGDTQYF. The CDR3 nucleotides are TGTGCCAGCAGCACGGGGGACACGCAGTATTTT.

At least ten counts were recorded for this clonotype. The rearrangement links TRBV11-2 to TRBJ1-5; 9 bases line up with TRBD1. The CDR3 loop spans 15 amino acids. The germline V gene encodes CDR1 SGHAT and CDR2 FQNNGV. J gave up 2 bases and V 5 bases, and 4 bases lay outside the gene matches. Here the CDR3 DNA reads TGTGCCAGCAGCCGTACAGGGGGCGGCAATCAGCCCCAGCATTTT. Its protein is CASSRTGGGNQPQHF.

This clonotype occurred many times. The chain is built from TRBV29-1 and TRBJ2-7, with D perhaps being TRBD1 or TRBD2 (5 bases each). V was pared by 8 bases and J by 0 bases, with 11 bases between. The germline CDR1 and CDR2 sequences are SQVTM and ANQGSEA. The CDR3 extends over 12 amino acids. CDR3 loop: CSTAGSSYEQYF. DNA of the CDR3: TGCAGCACCGCAGGGAGCTCCTACGAGCAGTACTTC.

This clonotype was observed at least ten times. Written as DNA, the CDR3 is TGCGCCAGCAGCAGGGACAGTATGACTGAAGCTTTCTTT. Translating it yields CASSRDSMTEAFF. V is TRBV5-1 and J is TRBJ1-1, with 7 positions matching TRBD1. The CDR3 is 13 amino acids. The germline CDR1 and CDR2 sequences are SGHRS and YFSETQ. V lost 4 bases, J lost 5 bases, and 5 bases stayed unmatched.

This clonotype showed up many times. The chain joins TRBV5-1 to TRBJ2-1, with D maybe TRBD2 (5 bases). In germline, CDR1 is SGHRS, CDR2 YFSETQ. This CDR3 is 13 amino acids long. Trimming took off 4 bases at V and 15 bases at J, with 20 bases between the two ends. The CDR3 nucleotides read TGCGCCAGCAGCACGGGATCTCGGGTCCACGGGTTCTTC. Protein product: CASSTGSRVHGFF.

In this sample, this clonotype turned up many times. The chain joins TRBV24-1 to TRBJ2-3; 11 nucleotides line up with TRBD2. The V and J ends lost 2 bases and 4 bases, in that order; junction bases with no gene match: 7. The CDR3 consists of 17 residues. Germline V CDR1 and CDR2: KGHDR, SFDVKD. The DNA of the CDR3 is TGTGCCACCAGTGATTATGGGACTAGCGGAGGTGCAGATACGCAGTATTTT. As protein: CATSDYGTSGGADTQYF.

In its sample, this clonotype was seen many times. V and J are TRBV10-3 and TRBJ2-2, with 8 bases matching TRBD1. The CDR3 is 14 residues long. The J segment lost 6 bases and the V segment lost 6 bases, leaving 6 bases of the junction unmatched. From germline, CDR1 is ENHRY and CDR2 SYGVKD. The CDR3 sequence is CAISGTGGPGELFF. In nucleotides, the CDR3 is TGTGCCATCAGCGGGACAGGTGGGCCCGGGGAGCTGTTTTTT.

There are many counts of this clonotype. V is TRBV14 and J is TRBJ2-1; D unclear. The CDR3 spans 15 residues. The V end was cut by 4 bases, the J end by 0 bases, with 10 bases between. Per the germline V gene, CDR1 is SGHDN and CDR2 is FVKESK. The CDR3 DNA sequence: TGTGCCAGCAGCCGGGAAATAAACTCCTACAATGAGCAGTTCTTC. Translated, it gives CASSREINSYNEQFF.

This clonotype was seen at least ten times. The genes are TRBV30 and TRBJ2-2, with TRBD1 matching over 8 bases. Germline CDR1 and CDR2: GTSNPN and SVGIG (reference sequence). This CDR3 has 16 residues. V lost 0 bases and J lost 6; bases outside the gene matches: 9. CDR3 sequence: CAWSVGHGGQAGELFF. DNA for the CDR3: TGTGCCTGGAGTGTAGGTCACGGGGGACAGGCCGGGGAGCTGTTTTTT.

This clonotype turned up a few times. Given a much more abundant clone one base away, this may be a read error. The chain links TRBV11-1 to TRBJ1-2, with TRBD1 matching 7 bases. CDR1 and CDR2 from the germline V gene are SGHAT and FQDESV (reference sequence). The CDR3 consists of 15 residues. CDR3 nucleotide sequence: TGTGTCAGCAGCTCTCGACAGGGAGCTAACTATGGCTACACCTTC. Translation: CVSSSRQGANYGYTF. The full variable domain, completed using reference TRBV11-1 and TRBJ1-2, is EAEVAQSPRYKITEKSQAVAFWCDPISGHATLYWYRQILGQGPELLVQFQDESVVDDSQLPKDRFSAERLKGVDSTLKIQPAELGDSAMYLCVSSSRQGANYGYTFGSGTRLTVV.

This clonotype was seen at least ten times. The genes are TRBV5-6 and TRBJ2-5; 7 nucleotides line up with TRBD1. Trimming took 3 bases from V and 7 from J; bases not matched to a gene: 6. Per germline, CDR1 SGHDT and CDR2 YYEEEE. This CDR3 is 13 amino acids long. The CDR3 DNA sequence: TGTGCCAGCAGCTCGACAGGGAGAGGGACCCAGTACTTC. Residues: CASSSTGRGTQYF.